This is a list of T cell receptor beta chains from one sample in a study of blood T cell repertoires in COVID-19. Clones were sequenced by immunoSEQ multiplex PCR, and TCRdb holds only the in-frame ones, with some missing. The sample includes 350,000 to 450,000 clones, around 88% of them seen just once. Sequencing input: peripheral blood. Receptors were obtained from a woman aged 55-70 years with COVID-19, enrolled during active disease. Both conserved end residues are part of each CDR3. A D gene is named only where the DNA matches it firmly. Expanded clones are given a class, and other clones once, few, many or no size at all.

j_gene,abundance,d_gene,v_gene,CDR3nt,CDR3aa
TRBJ2-5,.,TRBD2,TRBV27,TGTGCCAGCAGTTTTTCGCTTGGCGGGGGGGAAGAGACCCAGTACTTC,CASSFSLGGGEETQYF
TRBJ2-5,.,TRBD2,TRBV20-1,TGCAGTGCTAGTGAAGGACTAGCGACGGAGACCCAGTACTTC,CSASEGLATETQYF
TRBJ1-1,.,.,TRBV6-6,TGTGCCAGCAGTCCGGGGTTAGAAGCTTTCTTT,CASSPGLEAFF
TRBJ1-5,.,TRBD1,TRBV30,TGTGCCTGGAACAGGGGAGGAAATCAGCCCCAGCATTTT,CAWNRGGNQPQHF
TRBJ2-5,.,.,TRBV4-2,TGTGCCAGCAGCCAAGATAGGGGTCGGGAGACCCAGTACTTC,CASSQDRGRETQYF
TRBJ2-3,.,.,TRBV4-2,TGTGCCAGCAGCCAAGGTTCGGCTAGTCGCACTAGCACAGATACGCAGTATTTT,CASSQGSASRTSTDTQYF
TRBJ1-5,.,.,TRBV18,TGTGCCAGCTCACCAAACGCCGGGGTCAGAAGCAATCAGCCCCAGCATTTT,CASSPNAGVRSNQPQHF
TRBJ2-1,.,.,TRBV2,TGTGCCAGCAGTACCCTACAGAGCATGGCGTTGGGCAATGAGCAGTTCTTC,CASSTLQSMALGNEQFF
TRBJ2-7,.,TRBD1,TRBV30,TGTGCCTGGAGCGCCAGTTTGACAGGGGCCTACGAGCAGTACTTC,CAWSASLTGAYEQYF
TRBJ1-5,once,.,TRBV21-1,TGTGCCAGCAGCAAAGCTGGAGGGGTTGGGAGCAATCAGCCCCAGCATTTT,CASSKAGGVGSNQPQHF
TRBJ1-2,.,.,TRBV24-1,TGTGCCACCAGTGACGCAGAGGGCTATGGCTACACCTTC,CATSDAEGYGYTF
TRBJ2-7,.,.,TRBV12-3/TRBV12-4,TGTGCCAGCAGAGCAGGGGCTAACTACGAGCAGTACTTC,CASRAGANYEQYF
TRBJ2-5,.,TRBD1,TRBV7-6,TGTGCCAGCAGCCGGAGACAGGGAATCGAAGAGACCCAGTACTTC,CASSRRQGIEETQYF
TRBJ1-3,.,.,TRBV3-1/TRBV3-2,TGTGCCAGCAGCCCACAAGTGGGCACTGGAAACACCATATATTTT,CASSPQVGTGNTIYF
TRBJ1-2,.,TRBD1,TRBV27,TGTGCCAGCAGTTGGACAGGGGGGAATGGCTACACCTTC,CASSWTGGNGYTF
TRBJ2-2,.,.,TRBV7-2,TGTGCCAGCAGCTGGACAGCCACCGGGGAGCTGTTTTTT,CASSWTATGELFF
TRBJ1-4,.,.,TRBV25-1,TGTGCCAGCAGTGAGCAGGAAGGTAGTGAAAAACTGTTTTTT,CASSEQEGSEKLFF
TRBJ2-7,.,TRBD1,TRBV19,TGTGCCAGTAGTAGGACAGGGGTCGAGCAGTACTTC,CASSRTGVEQYF
TRBJ2-3,.,.,TRBV10-3,TGTGCCATCAGTGAGTCTAACAGGTACACAGATACGCAGTATTTT,CAISESNRYTDTQYF
TRBJ1-1,.,.,TRBV4-1,TGCGCCAGCAGCCAAATCTCTAGCTATGGGACTGAAGCTTTCTTT,CASSQISSYGTEAFF
TRBJ1-5,.,TRBD1,TRBV19,TGTGCCAGTAGTATAGCCACGAACAGGGGATCTACCAATCAGCCCCAGCATTTT,CASSIATNRGSTNQPQHF
TRBJ2-1,.,TRBD2,TRBV6-5,TGTGCCAGCAGCCACACTAGCGGGGAGGGCAATGAGCAGTTCTTC,CASSHTSGEGNEQFF
TRBJ2-7,.,TRBD2,TRBV7-2,TGTGCCAGCAGCTTCGGCGGGGGCTCCTACGAGCAGTACTTC,CASSFGGGSYEQYF
TRBJ2-1,.,TRBD1,TRBV7-8,TGTGCCAGCACACTTGGACAGGGAATCAATGAGCAGTTCTTC,CASTLGQGINEQFF
TRBJ1-6,.,.,TRBV6-5,TGTGCCAGCAGGACAGTTCCGAATTCACCCCTCCACTTT,CASRTVPNSPLHF
TRBJ1-4,few,.,TRBV4-2,TGTGCCAGCAGCCAGGCCGCGCGGTCAACTAATGAAAAACTGTTTTTT,CASSQAARSTNEKLFF
TRBJ1-2,.,TRBD1,TRBV11-2,TGTGCCAGCAGCTTCGACAGGGGTCAGCAAGGCTACACCTTC,CASSFDRGQQGYTF
TRBJ1-6,once,.,TRBV19,TGTGCCAGTAGTATAGGTCGGACAGAGGATTCACCCCTCCACTTT,CASSIGRTEDSPLHF
TRBJ1-1,.,.,TRBV29-1,TGCAGCGTTGAAGATCGAGCATTCTCCAACACTGAAGCTTTCTTT,CSVEDRAFSNTEAFF
TRBJ1-2,.,TRBD1,TRBV13,TGTGCCAGCGCTGGACAGGGGGCGATTGGCTACACCTTC,CASAGQGAIGYTF
TRBJ1-5,.,.,TRBV5-1,TGCGCCAGCAGCACAGGCTACAATCAGCCCCAGCATTTT,CASSTGYNQPQHF
TRBJ2-5,.,.,TRBV12-3/TRBV12-4,TGTGCCAGTTTATTGTACCAAGAGACCCAGTACTTC,CASLLYQETQYF
TRBJ1-5,.,TRBD1,TRBV19,TGTGCCAGTAGCGAAACCATGGGGACAGGGGCGAGTCAGCCCCAGCATTTT,CASSETMGTGASQPQHF